This TCR beta chain originates from a study of CD8+CD57+ T cells in acquired aplastic anemia. CDR1 and CDR2 from the germline V gene are KGHDR and SFDVKD. This CDR3 is built from 17 residues. Trimming took 1 base from V and 2 from J; bases not matched to a gene: 6. Researchers used genomic DNA as the template to profile TCR beta VDJ and CDR3. TCRdb used MiXCR to reprocess the reads, holding one entry per CDR3 protein. The repertoire consists of 89,000 or so distinct CDR3 sequences, with approximately 73% occurring once and the leading ten covering about 62%. By flow cytometry, patients selected for sequencing had shown an expansion of CD8+CD57+ cells. Severe acquired aplastic anemia affected all patients. Therapy had not been given to patients before blood sampling. Overall study findings and caveats: In CD8+ cells, Simpson's diversity showed no significant difference between patients and controls.

Turning to this clonotype: Antigen unknown.

The chain carries TRBV24-1 and TRBJ2-3, with 9 positions matching TRBD2. This TCR came from a human donor with aplastic anemia. Sequenced input: sorted CD4+, CD8+, or CD8+CD57+ T cells (not recorded which) from PBMCs. The CDR3 loop is CATSDFGERGDTDTQYF. CDR3 DNA sequence: TGTGCCACCAGTGATTTCGGCGAGCGGGGGGACACAGATACGCAGTATTTT.